This is a list of T cell receptor beta chains from one sample in a study of immune cell composition in non-small cell lung cancer. Profiling relied on immunoSEQ multiplex PCR, and the TCRdb table lists in-frame clones only, not all of them. Of thousands of clones listed, roughly 77% were seen once; the top ten hold about an eighth. The sequenced sample consisted of non-adjacent lung tissue. These receptors came from a human donor with non-small cell lung cancer. Both conserved end residues are part of each CDR3. The D gene is left open where the match is weak. Some rows mark clone size as missing; the rest say once, few, many or name a class of expanded clone.

D	V	size	J	CDR3	DNA
.	TRBV18	once	TRBJ2-5	CASSLSSLETQYF	TGTGCCAGCTCTCTTAGCTCGTTGGAGACCCAGTACTTC
.	TRBV6-5	.	TRBJ2-7	CASSYTRQIWEQYF	TGTGCCAGCAGTTACACCAGACAGATCTGGGAGCAGTACTTC
.	TRBV14	.	TRBJ2-5	CASSQEMFQGTQYF	TGTGCCAGCAGCCAAGAAATGTTCCAGGGGACCCAGTACTTC
TRBD1	TRBV5-1	.	TRBJ2-7	CASGQGVHEQYF	TGCGCCAGCGGACAGGGGGTCCACGAGCAGTACTTC
TRBD1	TRBV6-5	.	TRBJ2-5	CASSPGTGYSETQYF	TGTGCCAGCAGTCCCGGGACAGGGTATTCGGAGACCCAGTACTTC
TRBD1	TRBV14	.	TRBJ1-1	CASSQETGTTEAFF	TGTGCCAGCAGCCAAGAGACAGGGACCACTGAAGCTTTCTTT
TRBD2	TRBV28	.	TRBJ2-7	CASTRGGSLSYEQYF	TGTGCCAGCACCCGGGGGGGCAGCCTCTCCTACGAGCAGTACTTC
.	TRBV19	.	TRBJ2-7	CASSTSGTYYEQYF	TGTGCCAGTAGTACCTCCGGGACATACTACGAGCAGTACTTC
TRBD1	TRBV27	.	TRBJ2-1	CASSSPPGQGYNEQFF	TGTGCCAGCAGTTCACCACCGGGACAGGGCTACAATGAGCAGTTCTTC
.	TRBV18	.	TRBJ2-7	CASSPAGGETYEQYF	TGTGCCAGCTCACCAGCCGGCGGCGAGACCTACGAGCAGTACTTC
TRBD1	TRBV6-4	.	TRBJ1-1	CASSVVTGAEAFF	TGTGCCAGCAGTGTCGTGACAGGGGCTGAAGCTTTCTTT
.	TRBV19	.	TRBJ1-4	CASSILGLGEKLFF	TGTGCCAGTAGTATCTTGGGGCTGGGGGAAAAACTGTTTTTT
.	TRBV5-4	few	TRBJ1-2	CASSSDSSAHGYTF	TGTGCCAGCAGCTCCGACAGTAGTGCCCACGGCTACACCTTC
TRBD1	TRBV6-1	.	TRBJ2-7	CASSEEWDSSYEQYF	TGTGCCAGCAGTGAGGAGTGGGACAGCTCCTACGAGCAGTACTTC
TRBD1	TRBV7-9	.	TRBJ2-1	CASSPRDRPYNEQFF	TGTGCCAGCAGCCCCCGGGACAGGCCCTACAATGAGCAGTTCTTC
.	TRBV25-1	medium-sized	TRBJ2-2	CASSGAGALAGELFF	TGTGCCAGCAGTGGGGCGGGGGCGTTGGCCGGGGAGCTGTTTTTT
.	TRBV4-3	.	TRBJ1-2	CASSQEEGRVDGYTF	TGCGCCAGCAGCCAAGAGGAGGGGCGGGTAGATGGCTACACCTTC
TRBD2	TRBV2	.	TRBJ2-1	CASSLTSGGPNEQFF	TGTGCCAGCAGCCTGACTAGCGGGGGCCCCAATGAGCAGTTCTTC
TRBD1	TRBV28	.	TRBJ1-2	CAIKPGQGPANYGYTF	TGTGCCATTAAACCGGGACAGGGGCCCGCTAACTATGGCTACACCTTC
.	TRBV15	.	TRBJ2-7	CATTHGRGSSYEQYF	TGTGCCACCACCCACGGGCGGGGAAGCTCCTACGAGCAGTACTTC
.	TRBV15	few	TRBJ1-4	CATRKRSGSGEGSEKLFF	TGTGCCACCAGAAAGAGGTCGGGCAGCGGAGAGGGTAGTGAAAAACTGTTTTTT
.	TRBV7-9	few	TRBJ1-1	CASSPSMRTEAFF	TGTGCCAGCAGCCCAAGCATGAGGACTGAAGCTTTCTTT
TRBD1	TRBV7-2	once	TRBJ1-2	CASSPSRDRGSGYTF	TGTGCCAGCAGCCCATCCCGGGACAGGGGGTCCGGCTACACCTTC
.	TRBV18	.	TRBJ1-5	CASSPDSGGQPQHF	TGTGCCAGCTCCCCGGATTCAGGAGGTCAGCCCCAGCATTTT
.	TRBV5-4	.	TRBJ2-7	CASSPDQGVYEQYF	TGTGCCAGCAGCCCCGACCAAGGGGTGTACGAGCAGTACTTC
.	TRBV7-2	few	TRBJ1-2	CASSLTLGESYGYTF	TGTGCCAGCAGCTTAACCCTGGGAGAGAGCTATGGCTACACCTTC
.	TRBV28	.	TRBJ2-7	CASSLVAGSYEQYF	TGTGCCAGCAGTTTAGTGGCGGGATCCTACGAGCAGTACTTC
TRBD2	TRBV7-6	.	TRBJ2-1	CASSLSGSAGYNEQFF	TGTGCCAGCAGTCTTAGCGGGAGCGCCGGGTACAATGAGCAGTTCTTC
TRBD1	TRBV5-1	few	TRBJ1-4	CASSPGQGPNEKLFF	TGCGCCAGCAGCCCCGGACAGGGGCCAAATGAAAAACTGTTTTTT
.	TRBV6-5	.	TRBJ2-7	CASSRIQNREQYF	TGTGCCAGCAGCCGGATACAGAACCGCGAGCAGTACTTC
.	TRBV29-1	.	TRBJ2-1	CSVDTGSDNEQFF	TGCAGCGTTGACACCGGGAGCGACAATGAGCAGTTCTTC
TRBD2	TRBV7-6	.	TRBJ2-2	CASSDAGDTGELFF	TGTGCCAGCAGTGACGCGGGGGACACCGGGGAGCTGTTTTTT
.	TRBV28	.	TRBJ1-5	CASSLHGGQPQHF	TGTGCCAGCAGTTTGCACGGAGGTCAGCCCCAGCATTTT
.	TRBV18	.	TRBJ2-7	CASSPQGTRGGTYEQYF	TGTGCCAGCTCACCACAAGGGACAAGGGGGGGAACCTACGAGCAGTACTTC
.	TRBV7-2	.	TRBJ1-4	CASSPTDDRSNNEKLFF	TGTGCCAGCAGCCCGACCGATGACAGGTCTAATAATGAAAAACTGTTTTTT
.	TRBV15	.	TRBJ1-1	CATSREANTEAFF	TGTGCCACCAGCAGAGAAGCGAACACTGAAGCTTTCTTT
.	TRBV7-9	medium-sized	TRBJ2-2	CASSLVSSDTGELFF	TGTGCCAGCAGCTTAGTGTCTAGCGACACCGGGGAGCTGTTTTTT
.	TRBV9	.	TRBJ2-1	CASSAGHPYNEQFF	TGTGCCAGCAGCGCTGGACATCCCTACAATGAGCAGTTCTTC
TRBD2	TRBV5-1	.	TRBJ2-1	CASSLAGSSYNEQFF	TGCGCCAGCAGCTTAGCGGGGAGCTCCTACAATGAGCAGTTCTTC
.	TRBV4-2	medium-sized	TRBJ1-2	CASSLQGVATGYTF	TGTGCCAGCAGCCTCCAGGGTGTAGCTACTGGCTACACCTTC
TRBD1	TRBV19	.	TRBJ1-1	CASSTHGQDTEAFF	TGTGCCAGTAGTACCCACGGACAGGACACTGAAGCTTTCTTT
.	TRBV7-2	.	TRBJ2-5	CASSLDVSYQETQYF	TGTGCCAGCAGCTTAGATGTCTCGTACCAAGAGACCCAGTACTTC
.	TRBV19	.	TRBJ2-7	CASSIQDRSSYEQYF	TGTGCCAGTAGTATTCAGGACAGAAGCTCCTACGAGCAGTACTTC
.	TRBV7-9	.	TRBJ2-3	CASSSRLESTDTQYF	TGTGCCAGCAGCTCAAGACTAGAAAGCACAGATACGCAGTATTTT
TRBD1	TRBV19	.	TRBJ1-1	CASSIRRGPGGTEAFF	TGTGCCAGTAGTATACGAAGGGGTCCAGGGGGCACTGAAGCTTTCTTT
TRBD1	TRBV29-1	.	TRBJ2-1	CSVEIRTGGVDEQFF	TGCAGCGTTGAAATCAGGACAGGGGGCGTCGATGAGCAGTTCTTC
.	TRBV29-1	.	TRBJ2-7	CSVVTEVEYEQYF	TGCAGCGTTGTGACAGAGGTCGAGTACGAGCAGTACTTC
TRBD1	TRBV29-1	.	TRBJ2-1	CSGNRGLRNEQFF	TGCAGCGGGAACAGGGGGCTAAGGAATGAGCAGTTCTTC
.	TRBV28	.	TRBJ2-3	CASSLRTTRQYF	TGTGCCAGCAGTTTAAGGACTACGAGGCAGTATTTT
TRBD2	TRBV5-1	.	TRBJ2-1	CASSPRGLAGGPYNEQFF	TGCGCCAGCAGTCCCCGAGGACTAGCGGGAGGGCCCTACAATGAGCAGTTCTTC
.	TRBV11-2	.	TRBJ2-3	CASSTRGTDTQYF	TGTGCCAGCAGCACCAGGGGAACAGATACGCAGTATTTT
TRBD1	TRBV19	.	TRBJ2-2	CASKLTGTATGELFF	TGTGCCAGTAAACTAACCGGGACAGCTACCGGGGAGCTGTTTTTT
TRBD1	TRBV27	.	TRBJ1-1	CASSQGEGTEAFF	TGTGCCAGCAGTCAGGGGGAAGGTACTGAAGCTTTCTTT
TRBD1	TRBV14	.	TRBJ1-1	CASSQRTGGASEAFF	TGTGCCAGCAGCCAAAGGACAGGCGGCGCTTCTGAAGCTTTCTTT
TRBD1	TRBV5-8	once	TRBJ1-1	CASSLDDRGWTEAFF	TGTGCCAGCAGCTTGGATGACAGGGGCTGGACTGAAGCTTTCTTT